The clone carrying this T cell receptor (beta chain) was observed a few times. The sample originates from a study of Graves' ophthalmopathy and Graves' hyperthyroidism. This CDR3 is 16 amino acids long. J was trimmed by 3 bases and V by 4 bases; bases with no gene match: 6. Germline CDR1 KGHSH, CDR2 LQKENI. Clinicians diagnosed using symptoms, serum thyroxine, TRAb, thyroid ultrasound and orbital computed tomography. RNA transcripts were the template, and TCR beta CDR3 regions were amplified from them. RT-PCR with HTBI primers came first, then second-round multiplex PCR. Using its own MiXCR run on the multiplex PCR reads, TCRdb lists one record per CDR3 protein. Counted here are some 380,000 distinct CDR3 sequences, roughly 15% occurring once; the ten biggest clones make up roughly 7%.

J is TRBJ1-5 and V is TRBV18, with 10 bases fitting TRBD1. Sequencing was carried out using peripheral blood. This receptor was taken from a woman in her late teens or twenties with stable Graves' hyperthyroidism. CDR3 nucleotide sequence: TGTGCCAGCTCACGAGCCGGGACAGGGGACAATCAGCCCCAGCATTTT. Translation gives CASSRAGTGDNQPQHF.